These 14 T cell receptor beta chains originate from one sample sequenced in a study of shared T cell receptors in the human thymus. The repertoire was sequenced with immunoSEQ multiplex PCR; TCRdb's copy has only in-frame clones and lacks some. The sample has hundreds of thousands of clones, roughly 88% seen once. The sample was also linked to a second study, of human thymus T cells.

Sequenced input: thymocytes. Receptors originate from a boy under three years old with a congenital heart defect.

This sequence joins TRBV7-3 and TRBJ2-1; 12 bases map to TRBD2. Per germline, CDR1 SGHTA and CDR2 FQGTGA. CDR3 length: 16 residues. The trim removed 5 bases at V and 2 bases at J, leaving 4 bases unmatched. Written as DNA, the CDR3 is TGTGCCAGCAGCCCCCGGACTAGCGGGGCCTACAATGAGCAGTTCTTC. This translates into CASSPRTSGAYNEQFF.

In DNA, the CDR3 is TGCAGCGTAGCACAGCCGACCCAGTACTTC. Translating it yields CSVAQPTQYF. V and J are TRBV29-1 and TRBJ2-5; no reliable D call. This CDR3 has 10 residues. The germline V and J ends were trimmed by 6 bases and 7 bases, with 9 bases remaining between them. Germline V gene lookup returns CDR1 SQVTM and CDR2 ANQGSEA.

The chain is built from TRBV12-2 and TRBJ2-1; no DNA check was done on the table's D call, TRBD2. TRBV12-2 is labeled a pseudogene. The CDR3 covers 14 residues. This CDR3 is CASRLRLGGNEQFF. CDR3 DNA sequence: TGTGCAAGTCGCCTCCGACTTGGAGGCAATGAGCAGTTCTTC.

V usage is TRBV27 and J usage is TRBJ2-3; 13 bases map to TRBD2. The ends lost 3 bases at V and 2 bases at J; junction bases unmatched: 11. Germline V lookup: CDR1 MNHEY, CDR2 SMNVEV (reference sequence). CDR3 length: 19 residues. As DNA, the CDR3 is TGTGCCAGCAGTTTTAGTCCCCCTACTAGCGGGAGGGCCACAGATACGCAGTATTTT. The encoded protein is CASSFSPPTSGRATDTQYF.

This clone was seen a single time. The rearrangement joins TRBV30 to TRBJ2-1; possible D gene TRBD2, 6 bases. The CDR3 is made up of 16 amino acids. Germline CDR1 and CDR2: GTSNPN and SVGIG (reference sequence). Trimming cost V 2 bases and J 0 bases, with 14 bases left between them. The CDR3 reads CAWSHRRESSYNEQFF. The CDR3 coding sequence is TGTGCCTGGAGTCACCGGAGGGAGAGCTCCTACAATGAGCAGTTCTTC.

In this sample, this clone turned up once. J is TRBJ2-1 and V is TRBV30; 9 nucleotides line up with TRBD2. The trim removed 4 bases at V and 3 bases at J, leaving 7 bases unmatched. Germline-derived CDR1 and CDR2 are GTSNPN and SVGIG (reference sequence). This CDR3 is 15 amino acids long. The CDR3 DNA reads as TGTGCCTGGATAGCCCCTAGCGGGGTCTACAATGAGCAGTTCTTC. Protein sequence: CAWIAPSGVYNEQFF. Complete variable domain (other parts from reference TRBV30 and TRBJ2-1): SQTIHQWPATLVQPVGSPLSLECTVEGTSNPNLYWYRQAAGRGLQLLFYSVGIGQISSEVPQNLSASRPQDRQFILSSKKLLLSDSGFYLCAWIAPSGVYNEQFFGPGTRLTVL.

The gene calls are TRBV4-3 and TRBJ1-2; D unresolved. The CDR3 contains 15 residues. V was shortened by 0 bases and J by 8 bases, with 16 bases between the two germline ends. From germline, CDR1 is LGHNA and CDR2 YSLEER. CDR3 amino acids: CASSQETGENDGYTF. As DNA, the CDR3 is TGCGCCAGCAGCCAAGAAACCGGGGAGAATGACGGCTACACCTTC.

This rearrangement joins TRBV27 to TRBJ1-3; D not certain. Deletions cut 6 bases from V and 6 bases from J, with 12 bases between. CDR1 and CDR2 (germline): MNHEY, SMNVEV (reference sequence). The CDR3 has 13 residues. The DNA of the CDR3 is TGTGCCAGCAGCCCTAGTCCCCCAAACACCATATATTTT. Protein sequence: CASSPSPPNTIYF.

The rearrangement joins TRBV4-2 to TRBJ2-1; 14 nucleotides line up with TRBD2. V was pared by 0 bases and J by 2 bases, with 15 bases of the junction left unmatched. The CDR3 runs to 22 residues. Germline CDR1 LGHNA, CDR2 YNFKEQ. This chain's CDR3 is CASSQDLPLGLAGGVPYNEQFF. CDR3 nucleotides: TGTGCCAGCAGCCAAGATCTCCCCTTAGGACTAGCGGGAGGTGTGCCCTACAATGAGCAGTTCTTC.

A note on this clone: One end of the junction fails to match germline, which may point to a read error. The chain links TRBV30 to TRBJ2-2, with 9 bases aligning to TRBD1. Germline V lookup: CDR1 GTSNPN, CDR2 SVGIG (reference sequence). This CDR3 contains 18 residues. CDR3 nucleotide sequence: TGTGCCTGGAGCCGGACAGGGGCTAAATATTCAAACACCAGGGAGCTGTTTTTT. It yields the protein CAWSRTGAKYSNTRELFF.

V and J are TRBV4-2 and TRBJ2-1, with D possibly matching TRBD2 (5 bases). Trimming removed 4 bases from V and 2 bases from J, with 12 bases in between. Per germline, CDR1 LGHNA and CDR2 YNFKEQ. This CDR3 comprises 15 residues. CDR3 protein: CASSLWEYPYNEQFF. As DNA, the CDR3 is TGTGCCAGCAGCCTGTGGGAGTACCCCTACAATGAGCAGTTCTTC.

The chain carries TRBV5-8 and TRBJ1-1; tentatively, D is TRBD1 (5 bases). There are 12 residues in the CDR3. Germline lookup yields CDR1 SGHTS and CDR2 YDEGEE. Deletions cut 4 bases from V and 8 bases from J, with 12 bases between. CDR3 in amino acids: CASSPERTEAFF. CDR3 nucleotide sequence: TGTGCCAGCAGCCCAGAAAGGACAGAAGCTTTCTTT.

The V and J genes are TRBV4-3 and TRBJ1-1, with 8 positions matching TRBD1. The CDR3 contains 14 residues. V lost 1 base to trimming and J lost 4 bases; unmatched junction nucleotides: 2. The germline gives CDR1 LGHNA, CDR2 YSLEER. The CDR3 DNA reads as TGCGCCAGCAGCCAAGGGACAGGGACCACTGAAGCTTTCTTT. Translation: CASSQGTGTTEAFF.

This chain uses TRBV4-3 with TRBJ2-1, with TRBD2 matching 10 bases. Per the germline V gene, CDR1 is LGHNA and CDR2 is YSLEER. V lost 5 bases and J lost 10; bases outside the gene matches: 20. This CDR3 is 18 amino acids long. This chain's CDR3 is CASSYKKAGTSDTPEQFF. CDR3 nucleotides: TGCGCCAGCAGCTACAAAAAGGCCGGGACTAGCGACACCCCAGAGCAGTTCTTC.